Presented here are 7 T cell receptor beta chains from one specimen sequenced in a study of blood T cell repertoires in COVID-19. Clones were read by immunoSEQ multiplex PCR, and TCRdb kept only the in-frame ones, dropping some. The sample lists approximately 450,000 clones, 80% to 90% occurring once. The sequenced sample was peripheral blood. Source of these receptors: a young woman with acute or convalescent COVID-19.

The chain recombines TRBV27 with TRBJ2-7; 10 nucleotides align to TRBD1. The CDR3 is 13 residues long. From germline, CDR1 is MNHEY and CDR2 SMNVEV (reference sequence). The trim removed 5 bases at V and 11 bases at J, leaving 9 bases unmatched. CDR3: CASSPRTGTGEYF. CDR3 sequence (DNA): TGTGCCAGCAGTCCCCGAACCGGGACAGGGGAGTACTTC.

The CDR3 sequence is CASSPPGGEKLFF. In DNA form, the CDR3 reads TGTGCCAGCAGCCCCCCCGGTGGTGAAAAACTGTTTTTT. V and J are TRBV11-2 and TRBJ1-4, with D unresolved. From germline, CDR1 is SGHAT and CDR2 FQNNGV. V was trimmed by 5 bases and J by 7 bases, leaving 11 bases between them. CDR3 length: 13 amino acids.

The chain has TRBV4-2 and TRBJ1-6; weak D call: TRBD1 (5 bases). Germline V gene sequence: CDR1 LGHNA, CDR2 YNFKEQ. The V end lost 0 bases, the J end lost 7 bases, and 10 bases lay between the germline ends. The CDR3 sequence is 15 residues long. The CDR3 loop is CASSQDQGYNSPLHF. CDR3 sequence (DNA): TGTGCCAGCAGCCAAGATCAGGGATACAATTCACCCCTCCACTTT.

This clone was found once. This chain uses TRBV3-1 (or the pseudogene TRBV3-2) with TRBJ1-2; no firm D call. Germline CDR1 LGHDT, CDR2 YNNKEL (reference sequence). The V end was cut by 1 base, the J end by 7 bases, with 10 bases between. The CDR3 contains 13 residues. The CDR3 spells CASSQAIRGGYTF. In DNA form, the CDR3 reads TGTGCCAGCAGCCAAGCTATCCGGGGTGGCTACACCTTC.

The chain recombines TRBV2 with TRBJ1-2; perhaps TRBD1 as D (5 bases). With 3 bases removed from V and 7 bases from J, the gap between germline ends came to 12 bases. Germline-derived CDR1 and CDR2 are SNHLY and FYNNEI. This CDR3 comprises 13 residues. This CDR3 reads CASSEMGHLGYTF. In DNA, the CDR3 is TGTGCCAGCAGTGAGATGGGGCATCTTGGCTACACCTTC.

The rearrangement uses TRBV27 and TRBJ1-4; 11 bases match TRBD1. Trimming took 2 bases from V and 7 from J; bases not matched to a gene: 3. CDR1 is MNHEY and CDR2 is SMNVEV in the germline V gene (reference sequence). This CDR3 region has 15 residues. DNA for the CDR3: TGTGCCAGCAGTTTAGCCGGGACAGGGGGTGAAAAACTGTTTTTT. Encoded protein: CASSLAGTGGEKLFF. The variable domain in full, with the rest retrieved from reference TRBV27 and TRBJ1-4, is EAQVTQNPRYLITVTGKKLTVTCSQNMNHEYMSWYRQDPGLGLRQIYYSMNVEVTDKGDVPEGYKVSRKEKRNFPLILESPSPNQTSLYFCASSLAGTGGEKLFFGSGTQLSVL.

V gene TRBV12-1 combines with J gene TRBJ1-5; the DNA was not used to check the table's D call, TRBD1. TRBV12-1 is a known pseudogene. CDR3 size: 16 residues. Written as DNA, the CDR3 is TGTGCCAGCAGGAGACAAGGCACCCTAAACAATCAGCCCCAGCATTTT. Protein: CASRRQGTLNNQPQHF.